This T cell receptor (beta chain) was recorded in a study of T cells in Graves' hyperthyroidism and ophthalmopathy. Across the whole study: Prior to any treatment, at the point of initial diagnosis, peripheral blood was collected. General observations from the study: Model-based prediction identified ophthalmopathy a median around 6.7 months prior to its onset.

Each diagnosis was grounded in clinical symptoms, serum thyroxine and TRAb, thyroid ultrasound, and orbital computed tomography. The CDR3 loop spans 13 amino acids. V was cut by 5 bases and J by 8 bases, with 14 bases left in between. Germline CDR1 is SGHTA and CDR2 is FQGNSA. This clonotype was counted once. Its specificity is unknown. Amplification yielded TCR beta CDR3 regions, with RNA transcripts as the source. Carried out on the TCR CDR3, a first-round RT-PCR used the HTBI primer set. TCRdb fed the multiplex PCR reads into MiXCR, producing one record per CDR3 protein. The table shows roughly 380,000 distinct CDR3 sequences, with roughly an eighth occurring only once.

This chain links TRBV7-2 with TRBJ2-3, with D maybe TRBD2 (5 bases). The sample comprised blood. This clonotype was obtained from a woman aged 18-29 years with Graves' hyperthyroidism. DNA of the CDR3: TGTGCCAGCAGCCCTGAGGGCCGGGGTACGCAGTATTTT. Translating it yields CASSPEGRGTQYF.